The 30 T cell receptor beta chains reported below all come from one sample, sequenced in a study of radiotherapy plus CTLA-4 blockade in lung cancer. Clones were read by immunoSEQ multiplex PCR, and TCRdb kept only the in-frame ones, dropping some. Of tens of thousands of clones in the sample, roughly four fifths were seen once. Sequencing was performed on peripheral blood, taken from a patient treated with radiotherapy plus ipilimumab. These TCRs come from a human donor with non-small cell lung cancer whose response to radiotherapy plus ipilimumab could not be evaluated.

There are a few counts of this clone. The V call is TRBV6-5, the J call TRBJ1-1; unclear D gene. This CDR3 region has 13 residues. Germline V gene lookup returns CDR1 MNHEY and CDR2 SVGAGI. V lost 6 bases to trimming and J lost 1 base, with 9 bases between them. The CDR3 is CASSDTRNTEAFF. The CDR3 nucleotides read TGTGCCAGCAGCGACACCAGGAACACTGAAGCTTTCTTT.

The chain carries TRBV5-1 and TRBJ2-3; possibly TRBD1 for D (6 bases). The ends were cut back, 6 bases at V and 3 bases at J, with 17 bases in the middle. The CDR3 is 15 amino acids. Per germline, CDR1 SGHRS and CDR2 YFSETQ. The CDR3, as DNA: TGCGCCAGCACAATTGGGCAGGGGCTTACAGATACGCAGTATTTT. It codes for CASTIGQGLTDTQYF.

The rearrangement uses TRBV5-6 and TRBJ2-1; possible D gene TRBD1, 5 bases. Trimming shortened V by 1 base and J by 3 bases, and 14 bases separated the two germline ends. This CDR3 comprises 16 residues. The V gene's germline CDR1 is SGHDT and CDR2 YYEEEE. The CDR3 DNA sequence: TGTGCCAGCAGCTTGACAGGAGCAAATCTCTACAATGAGCAGTTCTTC. Encoded protein: CASSLTGANLYNEQFF. The variable domain in full, with the rest retrieved from reference TRBV5-6 and TRBJ2-1, is DAGVTQSPTHLIKTRGQQVTLRCSPKSGHDTVSWYQQALGQGPQFIFQYYEEEERQRGNFPDRFSGHQFPNYSSELNVNALLLGDSALYLCASSLTGANLYNEQFFGPGTRLTVL.

The J gene is TRBJ2-7, the V gene TRBV7-3; 8 bases agree with TRBD2. This CDR3 has 17 residues. Germline loops: CDR1 SGHTA, CDR2 FQGTGA. The junction had 10 bases not matched to a gene; V was cut back by 3 bases and J by 0 bases. This CDR3 reads CASSFPQRGQSSYEQYF. The CDR3, as DNA: TGTGCCAGCAGCTTTCCTCAGCGGGGGCAGAGCTCCTACGAGCAGTACTTC.

The DNA of the CDR3 is TGCGCCAGCAGCTTGGACGGACAGGGGACCTACGAGCAGTACTTC. This encodes CASSLDGQGTYEQYF. The chain links TRBV5-1 to TRBJ2-7; TRBD1 aligns across 9 bases. This CDR3 is 15 amino acids long. Germline V CDR1 and CDR2: SGHRS, YFSETQ. V shed 0 bases and J 2 bases; nucleotides not matched to a gene: 3.

This rearrangement joins TRBV18 to TRBJ1-4; 8 positions match TRBD1. With V trimmed by 3 bases and J by 8 bases, 5 bases remained unmatched. This CDR3 region has 14 residues. Germline loops: CDR1 KGHSH, CDR2 LQKENI. The CDR3 DNA reads TGTGCCAGCTCACCTGACAGGGGTGGAGAAAAACTGTTTTTT. It specifies CASSPDRGGEKLFF.

This clone has a handful of counts. This chain joins TRBV7-6 and TRBJ2-1; the match to TRBD2 covers 9 bases. Germline V CDR1 and CDR2: SGHVS, FNYEAQ. With 1 base clipped from V and 9 bases from J, the junction kept 13 bases outside the gene matches. The CDR3 is 17 amino acids. The CDR3 loop is CASSLGGGVSGRGEQFF. The CDR3 DNA reads TGTGCCAGCAGCTTAGGAGGTGGGGTTAGCGGGAGAGGTGAGCAGTTCTTC.

This chain uses TRBV5-5 with TRBJ1-6, with TRBD1 matching over 8 bases. CDR3 length equals 16 residues. The V gene's germline CDR1 is SGHKS and CDR2 YYEKEE (reference sequence). V was pared by 4 bases and J by 16 bases, with 19 bases of the junction left unmatched. Here the CDR3 reads CASSRTGPKPSRPLHF. The CDR3, as DNA: TGTGCCAGCAGCCGGACAGGGCCTAAACCAAGCCGGCCTCTCCACTTT.

The chain couples TRBV29-1 to TRBJ2-5; 8 bases match TRBD1. This CDR3 spans 17 amino acids. Trimming removed 1 base from V and 2 bases from J; junction bases left unmatched: 12. Per germline, CDR1 SQVTM and CDR2 ANQGSEA. The CDR3 is CSVEGRGDRGRQETQYF. In DNA, the CDR3 is TGCAGCGTTGAAGGTCGGGGCGACAGGGGACGACAAGAGACCCAGTACTTC.

This chain uses TRBV5-1 with TRBJ1-6; D is unclear. Trimming took 0 bases from V and 9 from J, leaving 7 bases between them. Per the germline V gene, CDR1 is SGHRS and CDR2 is YFSETQ. The CDR3 extends over 13 amino acids. The CDR3 DNA is TGCGCCAGCAGCTTGGTTTCCATTTCACCCCTCCACTTT. The encoded protein is CASSLVSISPLHF.

The chain combines TRBV27 with TRBJ1-6; D ambiguous. Germline V gene data show CDR1 as MNHEY and CDR2 as SMNVEV (reference sequence). This CDR3 is 15 amino acids long. With 3 bases removed from V and 7 bases from J, the gap between germline ends came to 13 bases. The CDR3 spells CASSLPRVFNSPLHF. CDR3 coding DNA: TGTGCCAGCAGTTTGCCCCGGGTCTTCAATTCACCCCTCCACTTT.

The chain recombines TRBV6-6 with TRBJ2-1; D is possibly TRBD2 (6 bases). The ends were cut back, 2 bases at V and 9 bases at J, with 20 bases in the middle. Germline lookup yields CDR1 MNHNY and CDR2 SVGAGI (reference sequence). This CDR3 is built from 16 residues. The CDR3, as DNA: TGTGCCAGCAGTTACGGAGGAGGGCCCCAGGAGATTGAGCAGTTCTTC. It yields the protein CASSYGGGPQEIEQFF.

The chain employs TRBV5-4 and TRBJ1-1; D call uncertain. V lost 5 bases to trimming and J lost 3 bases, with 17 bases between them. The CDR3 loop spans 15 amino acids. Germline loops: CDR1 SGHNT, CDR2 YYREEE (reference sequence). The CDR3 coding sequence is TGTGCCAGCAGTACCCCGATGGGAGTGGACACTGAAGCTTTCTTT. Its protein is CASSTPMGVDTEAFF.

V gene TRBV5-4 combines with J gene TRBJ1-5; the D gene is possibly TRBD1 (5 bases). Germline CDR1 is SGHNT and CDR2 is YYREEE (reference sequence). Trimming stripped 2 bases from V and 5 bases from J, with 17 bases between. The CDR3 length is 16 residues. CDR3 bases: TGTGCCAGCAGCTTATCGGTGGGGCAGGGTGATCAGCCCCAGCATTTT. Encoded protein: CASSLSVGQGDQPQHF.

The chain uses TRBV7-2 and TRBJ2-5; perhaps TRBD1 as D (6 bases). The CDR3 runs to 14 residues. Germline CDR1 and CDR2: SGHTA and FQGNSA. The V and J ends lost 5 bases and 7 bases respectively, with 17 bases between them. The CDR3 nucleotides are TGTGCCAGCAGCCCCCACAGGGCCGGTTGGACCCAGTACTTC. Translated, it gives CASSPHRAGWTQYF.

The J gene is TRBJ1-5, the V gene TRBV2, with D unclear. V was shortened by 4 bases and J by 4 bases, with 11 bases between the two germline ends. CDR1 is SNHLY, CDR2 FYNNEI, per germline. The CDR3 loop spans 14 amino acids. Here the CDR3 reads CASSGGPRNQPQHF. The DNA for the CDR3 is TGTGCCAGCAGTGGTGGCCCAAGAAATCAGCCCCAGCATTTT.

This clone was counted a few times. This chain uses TRBV30 with TRBJ1-1, with 12 bases fitting TRBD1. The J segment lost 8 bases and the V segment lost 2 bases, leaving 6 bases of the junction unmatched. In germline, CDR1 is GTSNPN, CDR2 SVGIG (reference sequence). The CDR3 contains 14 residues. The CDR3 loop is CAWSSGQGAKEAFF. As DNA, the CDR3 is TGTGCCTGGAGTTCGGGACAGGGGGCTAAAGAAGCTTTCTTT.

The gene calls are TRBV7-2 and TRBJ2-6; possibly TRBD1 for D (6 bases). The germline V and J ends were trimmed by 5 bases and 0 bases, with 11 bases remaining between them. The germline gives CDR1 SGHTA, CDR2 FQGNSA. The CDR3 runs to 16 residues. DNA of the CDR3: TGTGCCAGCAGCCCCGGACAGAGCTCTGGGGCCAACGTCCTGACTTTC. Amino acid sequence: CASSPGQSSGANVLTF.

The rearrangement uses TRBV7-9 and TRBJ2-3; 9 nucleotides line up with TRBD1. The CDR3 is made up of 15 amino acids. V shed 5 bases and J 6 bases; nucleotides not matched to a gene: 9. Germline CDR1 is SEHNR and CDR2 is FQNEAQ (reference sequence). DNA of the CDR3: TGTGCCAGCAGCGCCGACAGGGGGGGGTTCGATACGCAGTATTTT. This gives the protein CASSADRGGFDTQYF.

V usage is TRBV2 and J usage is TRBJ1-6; D may be TRBD1 (6 bases). Per the germline V gene, CDR1 is SNHLY and CDR2 is FYNNEI. V was cut by 4 bases and J by 6 bases, with 13 bases left in between. The CDR3 has 15 residues. The chain's CDR3 is CASSVRTVTNSPLHF. The CDR3 region has the DNA TGTGCCAGCAGTGTTAGGACAGTCACTAATTCACCCCTCCACTTT.

In its sample, this clone was seen a few times. The rearrangement links TRBV4-1 to TRBJ1-5; D is possibly TRBD1 (5 bases). Trimming shortened V by 6 bases and J by 0 bases, and 18 bases separated the two germline ends. CDR3 length: 17 residues. CDR1 MGHRA and CDR2 YSYEKL come from the germline V gene. The CDR3 DNA follows: TGCGCCAGCAGTTTTGACAGCCTCCGTCGTAGCAATCAGCCCCAGCATTTT. It specifies CASSFDSLRRSNQPQHF.

The chain links TRBV18 to TRBJ2-3; 7 bases are a match to TRBD2. The CDR3 spans 16 residues. Losses at the gene ends were 6 bases for V and 0 bases for J; bases not matched to a gene: 9. Germline V gives CDR1 KGHSH, CDR2 LQKENI. The chain's CDR3 is CASSGSLAASTDTQYF. For the CDR3, the DNA is TGTGCCAGCTCGGGGAGCCTAGCGGCCAGCACAGATACGCAGTATTTT.

The CDR3 loop is CASSFQGNTEAFF. CDR3 sequence (DNA): TGTGCCAGCAGCTTCCAGGGGAACACTGAAGCTTTCTTT. The chain joins TRBV5-4 to TRBJ1-1; D is possibly TRBD1 (5 bases). The CDR3 totals 13 residues. Germline CDR1 and CDR2: SGHNT and YYREEE (reference sequence). The ends were cut back, 2 bases at V and 1 base at J, with 6 bases in the middle. The full variable domain, its missing parts supplied by reference TRBV5-4 and TRBJ1-1, is ETGVTQSPTHLIKTRGQQVTLRCSSQSGHNTVSWYQQALGQGPQFIFQYYREEENGRGNFPPRFSGLQFPNYSSELNVNALELDDSALYLCASSFQGNTEAFFGQGTRLTVV.

This chain uses TRBV19 with TRBJ2-6; D perhaps matches TRBD1 (5 bases). Trimming took off 1 base at V and 7 bases at J, with 11 bases between the two ends. Germline assignment: CDR1 LNHDA and CDR2 SQIVND (reference sequence). CDR3 length: 15 residues. CDR3 coding DNA: TGTGCCAGTAGTATAGCCAGGGTTGCAGCCAACGTCCTGACTTTC. It specifies CASSIARVAANVLTF.

This rearrangement joins TRBV28 to TRBJ2-7, with a tentative D call TRBD1 (6 bases). The V gene's germline CDR1 is MDHEN and CDR2 SYDVKM. The V and J ends lost 9 bases and 0 bases respectively, with 15 bases between them. CDR3 length: 14 residues. The CDR3 protein is CASRGSSISYEQYF. CDR3 nucleotide sequence: TGTGCCAGTAGGGGGTCCTCCATCTCCTACGAGCAGTACTTC.

The gene calls are TRBV28 and TRBJ2-7, with D hard to call. The CDR3 spans 13 residues. Germline V gene sequence: CDR1 MDHEN, CDR2 SYDVKM. Trimming removed 4 bases at V and 6 bases at J, with 13 bases between. DNA for the CDR3: TGTGCCAGCAGTTCCCCTCTAGTCTCCGAGCAGTACTTC. As protein: CASSSPLVSEQYF. The whole variable domain, filled in from reference TRBV28 and TRBJ2-7, reads DVKVTQSSRYLVKRTGEKVFLECVQDMDHENMFWYRQDPGLGLRLIYFSYDVKMKEKGDIPEGYSVSREKKERFSLILESASTNQTSMYLCASSSPLVSEQYFGPGTRLTVT.

This clone was counted only a few times. The rearrangement links TRBV7-2 to TRBJ1-1; a possible D gene is TRBD1 (5 bases). This CDR3 contains 14 residues. Trimming stripped 1 base from V and 1 base from J, with 7 bases between. Germline V gene data show CDR1 as SGHTA and CDR2 as FQGNSA. The CDR3 sequence is CASSLGGANTEAFF. Here the CDR3 DNA reads TGTGCCAGCAGCTTAGGCGGGGCGAACACTGAAGCTTTCTTT.

The V gene is TRBV4-2, the J gene TRBJ1-2, with a tentative D call TRBD1 (6 bases). The CDR3 has 16 residues. V lost 3 bases and J 4 bases, leaving 18 bases between the germline ends. Germline V gene lookup returns CDR1 LGHNA and CDR2 YNFKEQ. CDR3 region: CASSQSQGTRLYGYTF. CDR3 bases: TGTGCCAGCAGCCAGTCGCAGGGGACACGGCTCTATGGCTACACCTTC.

Here the CDR3 DNA reads TGCAGCGTTGAAGTCGGACAGCCTACTGAAGCTTTCTTT. Translation gives CSVEVGQPTEAFF. This chain uses TRBV29-1 with TRBJ1-1; weak D call: TRBD1 (6 bases). V lost 1 base and J 5 bases, leaving 11 bases between the germline ends. Germline CDR1 SQVTM, CDR2 ANQGSEA. The CDR3 spans 13 residues.

The gene calls are TRBV5-1 and TRBJ2-4, with D perhaps TRBD2 (5 bases). The CDR3 is 13 residues long. Trimming stripped 3 bases from V and 7 bases from J, with 11 bases between. CDR1 SGHRS and CDR2 YFSETQ come from the germline V gene. This CDR3 is CASSSGGGNIQYF. The CDR3, as DNA: TGCGCCAGCAGCTCCGGAGGTGGGAACATTCAGTACTTC.